The 12 T cell receptor beta chains below were found in one sample sequenced in a study of shared clonotypes between healthy human individuals. Sequenced by immunoSEQ multiplex PCR; TCRdb stores in-frame clones only, minus some. The table has roughly 1,800,000 clones, approximately 94% seen once. Naive-designated CD8 cells lacked CD45RO, were positively enriched for CCR7, and omitted terminally differentiated effector memory CD45RA+ cells. Sequencing was performed on naive CD8+ T cells sorted from blood. The source is a man aged 18 to 29 in good health.

The V call is TRBV19, the J call TRBJ2-2; 9 nucleotides align to TRBD2. CDR3 length: 15 residues. CDR1 is LNHDA and CDR2 is SQIVND in the germline V gene (reference sequence). The V segment lost 7 bases and the J segment 4 bases; nucleotides outside the gene matches: 7. CDR3 residues: CASTHAGGLTGELFF. The CDR3 DNA reads as TGTGCCAGTACCCACGCGGGAGGGCTCACCGGGGAGCTGTTTTTT.

The CDR3 nucleotides read TGTGCCAGCAGTGGCTTTGACAGGGGGACCTATGGCTACACCTTC. This gives the protein CASSGFDRGTYGYTF. This chain links TRBV2 with TRBJ1-2; 9 bases match TRBD1. Looked up from germline, CDR1 is SNHLY and CDR2 is FYNNEI. With V trimmed by 4 bases and J by 4 bases, 7 bases remained unmatched. CDR3 size: 15 residues.

CDR3 nucleotide sequence: TGTGCCAGCAGCTTAGATAGGAACTCCTACGAGCAGTACTTC. Translation gives CASSLDRNSYEQYF. The V gene is TRBV13, the J gene TRBJ2-7; no clear D. Trimming left V 1 base short and J 0 bases short, with 7 bases between. Germline V gene sequence: CDR1 PRHDT, CDR2 FYEKMQ (reference sequence). The CDR3 extends over 14 amino acids.

As regards this clone: Other DNA sequences from this sample encode an identical CDR3 as well. The genes are TRBV11-2 and TRBJ2-3, with D tentatively TRBD2 (6 bases). CDR3 length equals 12 residues. V dropped 5 bases and J dropped 6 bases, with 9 bases sitting between them. Germline CDR1 reads SGHAT; CDR2 reads FQNNGV. The CDR3 nucleotides read TGTGCCAGCAGCCACGGAGGGGATACGCAGTATTTT. It encodes CASSHGGDTQYF.

This sequence joins TRBV4-3 and TRBJ2-2; TRBD1 is a possible D gene (6 bases). Trimming removed 5 bases from V and 6 bases from J, with 16 bases in between. This CDR3 contains 15 residues. Germline-derived CDR1 and CDR2 are LGHNA and YSLEER. The CDR3 nucleotides are TGCGCCAGCAGCGCAGAATCAGGGGTGGCCGGGGAGCTGTTTTTT. Translating it yields CASSAESGVAGELFF.

The gene calls are TRBV25-1 and TRBJ2-5, with a weak D call TRBD2 (5 bases). The germline CDR1 and CDR2 sequences are MGHDK and SYGVNS. CDR3 length equals 13 residues. With 4 bases removed from V and 5 bases from J, the gap between germline ends came to 11 bases. CDR3 protein: CASSGTSTETQYF. For the CDR3, the DNA is TGTGCCAGCAGTGGAACTAGTACGGAGACCCAGTACTTC.

As to this clone: The sample has other DNA sequences that encode this CDR3 too. This rearrangement joins TRBV7-9 to TRBJ2-1; a weak D match, TRBD2 (6 bases). V was clipped by 0 bases and J by 10 bases, with 19 bases between them. CDR3 length: 16 amino acids. Germline V gene lookup returns CDR1 SEHNR and CDR2 FQNEAQ (reference sequence). CDR3 DNA: TGTGCCAGCAGCTTAGCGCCGGAGACTAGTGTTTTGGAGCAGTTCTTC. Residues: CASSLAPETSVLEQFF.

This chain links TRBV7-9 with TRBJ2-2, with D perhaps matching TRBD1 (6 bases). The length of the CDR3 is 17 residues. Trimming stripped 5 bases from V and 8 bases from J, with 24 bases between. The germline V gene encodes CDR1 SEHNR and CDR2 FQNEAQ (reference sequence). For the CDR3, the DNA is TGTGCCAGCAGCCCAGGGACACTTTCCCCTCTGGGTGGGGAGCTGTTTTTT. This translates into CASSPGTLSPLGGELFF.

The chain couples TRBV15 to TRBJ2-7, with D unclear. The germline gives CDR1 LNHNV, CDR2 YYDKDF (reference sequence). Trimming removed 3 bases from V and 0 bases from J, with 15 bases in between. The length of the CDR3 is 16 residues. CDR3 DNA: TGTGCCACCAGCAGGCTTTACCTCGGGCCCTCCTACGAGCAGTACTTC. The encoded protein is CATSRLYLGPSYEQYF.

J is TRBJ2-1 and V is TRBV19; 7 bases fit TRBD2. The CDR3 is made up of 15 amino acids. J lost 8 bases, V lost 3 bases, and 10 bases had no gene match. Germline CDR1 is LNHDA and CDR2 is SQIVND (reference sequence). In DNA, the CDR3 is TGTGCCAGTAGTATCGGCGGGAGCCTGGTGGATGAGCAGTTCTTC. Residues: CASSIGGSLVDEQFF.

Remarks on this clone: Other nucleotide sequences in the sample specify the same CDR3. The gene calls are TRBV9 and TRBJ2-3, with a weak D call TRBD1 (5 bases). The V and J ends lost 0 bases and 3 bases respectively, with 8 bases between them. This CDR3 spans 14 amino acids. Germline CDR1 reads SGDLS; CDR2 reads YYNGEE. The CDR3 protein is CASSVGGSTDTQYF. The CDR3 bases are TGTGCCAGCAGCGTAGGGGGCTCTACAGATACGCAGTATTTT.

The rearrangement links TRBV4-1 to TRBJ2-1; D is undetermined. V lost 3 bases and J lost 7, with 7 bases in between. The germline CDR1 and CDR2 sequences are MGHRA and YSYEKL. The CDR3 is 12 residues long. The CDR3 nucleotides read TGCGCCAGCAGCCAGCTTGGGAATGAGCAGTTCTTC. Amino acids: CASSQLGNEQFF.